What follows are 5 T cell receptor beta chains derived from one specimen sequenced in a study of blood T cell repertoires in COVID-19. Profiling relied on immunoSEQ multiplex PCR, and the TCRdb table lists in-frame clones only, not all of them. The top ten clones hold about 5.3% of a sample with about 160,000 clones, over 75% of them seen once. The sample comprised PBMCs or T cells enriched from blood (not recorded which). The receptors come from a woman between 35 and 50 years old with acute COVID-19.

The V call is TRBV30, the J call TRBJ1-1; D is unclear. The CDR3 runs to 10 residues. The ends were cut back, 4 bases at V and 10 bases at J, with 10 bases in the middle. Per the germline V gene, CDR1 is GTSNPN and CDR2 is SVGIG (reference sequence). CDR3 nucleotide sequence: TGTGCCTGGATATATGGCAGAGCTTTCTTT. Translated: CAWIYGRAFF.

V and J are TRBV29-1 and TRBJ1-2; the D gene is possibly TRBD1 (6 bases). Germline V gene sequence: CDR1 SQVTM, CDR2 ANQGSEA. The V and J ends lost 8 bases and 3 bases respectively, with 13 bases between them. The CDR3 loop spans 12 amino acids. The CDR3 protein is CSLRGGDYGYTF. For the CDR3, the DNA is TGCAGCCTGAGAGGGGGGGACTATGGCTACACCTTC.

This clone was seen just once. The rearrangement joins TRBV19 to TRBJ2-5; TRBD2 matches at 7 bases. CDR3 length: 16 amino acids. J was trimmed by 1 base and V by 7 bases; bases with no gene match: 12. Per the germline V gene, CDR1 is LNHDA and CDR2 is SQIVND (reference sequence). This CDR3 is CASKPRASGIQETQYF. For the CDR3, the DNA is TGTGCCAGTAAACCCCGGGCTAGCGGTATCCAAGAGACCCAGTACTTC.

DNA of the CDR3: TGTGCCAGCAGGAATCCGGGGACTAGCGGTTACAATGAGCAGTTCTTC. This sequence encodes CASRNPGTSGYNEQFF. The V call is TRBV27, the J call TRBJ2-1; 11 bases are shared with TRBD2. Germline CDR1 reads MNHEY; CDR2 reads SMNVEV (reference sequence). J was trimmed by 4 bases and V by 6 bases; bases with no gene match: 8. The CDR3 spans 16 residues.

This chain connects TRBV30 to TRBJ1-2; tentative D call: TRBD1 (5 bases). CDR1 and CDR2 from the germline V gene are GTSNPN and SVGIG (reference sequence). The CDR3 runs 14 residues. V was pared by 2 bases and J by 7 bases, with 17 bases between. CDR3 coding DNA: TGTGCCTGGAGTACTCCGAACAGGAGGGGTGGCTACACCTTC. This sequence encodes CAWSTPNRRGGYTF.